The 25 T cell receptor beta chains below come from one sample, sequenced in a study of T cell changes during pregnancy in multiple sclerosis. Profiled with immunoSEQ multiplex PCR; TCRdb holds only in-frame clones, not every one. Of 80,000 to 130,000 clones in the sample, about 94% were seen once. Source: peripheral blood, taken before pregnancy. All receptors come from a female donor with multiple sclerosis, enrolled in a pregnancy study.

The rearrangement joins TRBV27 to TRBJ2-7, with 9 bases that match TRBD1. The CDR3 runs to 14 residues. Germline lookup yields CDR1 MNHEY and CDR2 SMNVEV (reference sequence). Trimming at V came to 7 bases and at J to 3 bases, leaving 7 bases not matched to a gene. CDR3 sequence (DNA): TGTGCCAGCAACCCGGGACAGGGTCGCTACGAGCAGTACTTC. Its translation is CASNPGQGRYEQYF.

This clone was counted between two and nine times. The chain joins TRBV2 to TRBJ1-2, with 9 bases fitting TRBD1. The germline V gene encodes CDR1 SNHLY and CDR2 FYNNEI. This CDR3 is built from 12 residues. V gave up 6 bases and J gave up 7 bases; unmatched junction bases: 3. The CDR3 loop is CASRTGGGGYTF. As DNA, the CDR3 is TGTGCCAGCAGAACAGGGGGCGGTGGCTACACCTTC.

The chain is built from TRBV19 and TRBJ1-1; D is unclear. Germline loops: CDR1 LNHDA, CDR2 SQIVND (reference sequence). CDR3 length: 15 residues. V lost 0 bases, J lost 0 bases, and 8 bases lay in between. This chain's CDR3 is CASSIDLMMNTEAFF. The CDR3, as DNA: TGTGCCAGTAGTATAGATCTAATGATGAACACTGAAGCTTTCTTT.

The rearrangement joins TRBV5-6 to TRBJ1-1, with a possible D match to TRBD1 (5 bases). Germline assignment: CDR1 SGHDT and CDR2 YYEEEE. V lost 0 bases to trimming and J lost 0 bases, with 18 bases between them. The CDR3 runs to 18 residues. CDR3 residues: CASSLGFWVGDMNTEAFF. The CDR3 DNA sequence: TGTGCCAGCAGCTTGGGATTCTGGGTAGGGGATATGAACACTGAAGCTTTCTTT. Based on the CDR3 plus reference TRBV5-6 and TRBJ1-1, the full variable domain is DAGVTQSPTHLIKTRGQQVTLRCSPKSGHDTVSWYQQALGQGPQFIFQYYEEEERQRGNFPDRFSGHQFPNYSSELNVNALLLGDSALYLCASSLGFWVGDMNTEAFFGQGTRLTVV.

This chain joins TRBV19 and TRBJ2-2; D is ambiguous. Per the germline V gene, CDR1 is LNHDA and CDR2 is SQIVND (reference sequence). V was clipped by 3 bases and J by 10 bases, with 9 bases between them. The CDR3 sequence is 12 residues long. The CDR3 DNA follows: TGTGCCAGTAGTATTGTTGGAGTGGAGCTGTTTTTT. Translation gives CASSIVGVELFF.

This chain joins TRBV16 and TRBJ2-3; maybe TRBD1 (6 bases). The CDR3 runs to 18 residues. Per germline, CDR1 KGHSY and CDR2 FQNENV. Trimming removed 0 bases at V and 4 bases at J, with 20 bases between. The chain's CDR3 is CASSQSRTRYEGADTQYF. CDR3 sequence (DNA): TGTGCCAGCAGCCAATCGAGGACGCGCTACGAGGGGGCAGATACGCAGTATTTT.

Note on this clone: This same CDR3 is encoded by further DNA sequences in the sample. The genes are TRBV19 and TRBJ1-1; D gene unclear. With 5 bases removed from V and 0 bases from J, the gap between germline ends came to 7 bases. Per the germline V gene, CDR1 is LNHDA and CDR2 is SQIVND (reference sequence). The CDR3 is 13 residues long. CDR3 nucleotides: TGTGCCAGTAGTCCAGGAATGAACACTGAAGCTTTCTTT. This encodes CASSPGMNTEAFF.

The V gene is TRBV10-2, the J gene TRBJ2-3; 7 bases line up with TRBD2. Germline values: CDR1 WSHSY, CDR2 SAAADI. The CDR3 is 16 amino acids. V shed 6 bases, J shed 1 base, and the junction held 10 bases outside the gene matches. The chain's CDR3 is CASRPGREWGTDTQYF. CDR3 coding DNA: TGCGCCAGCAGGCCGGGGCGGGAGTGGGGCACAGATACGCAGTATTTT.

The chain employs TRBV15 and TRBJ1-4; 8 nucleotides align to TRBD1. Germline CDR1 LNHNV, CDR2 YYDKDF (reference sequence). The CDR3 spans 15 residues. J lost 8 bases, V lost 0 bases, and 5 bases had no gene match. The CDR3, as DNA: TGTGCCACCAGCAGAGACCGACAGGGGCCGGAAAAACTGTTTTTT. It yields the protein CATSRDRQGPEKLFF.

For the CDR3, the DNA is TGTGCCAGCAGCTTGGATTCCTCTAGCAAAGCTTTCTTT. This sequence encodes CASSLDSSSKAFF. The chain carries TRBV5-4 and TRBJ1-1; D unclear. Germline V gene lookup returns CDR1 SGHNT and CDR2 YYREEE (reference sequence). The CDR3 loop spans 13 amino acids. The germline V and J ends were trimmed by 0 bases and 9 bases, with 12 bases remaining between them. Using reference TRBV5-4 and TRBJ1-1 for the parts outside the CDR3, the full variable domain is ETGVTQSPTHLIKTRGQQVTLRCSSQSGHNTVSWYQQALGQGPQFIFQYYREEENGRGNFPPRFSGLQFPNYSSELNVNALELDDSALYLCASSLDSSSKAFFGQGTRLTVV.

The chain links TRBV7-9 to TRBJ2-5; possible D gene TRBD1, 5 bases. V was pared by 2 bases and J by 1 base, with 11 bases between. Germline V lookup: CDR1 SEHNR, CDR2 FQNEAQ (reference sequence). This CDR3 has 15 amino acids. CDR3 region: CASSLSQGPQETQYF. The DNA for the CDR3 is TGTGCCAGCAGCTTATCGCAGGGCCCCCAAGAGACCCAGTACTTC.

This sequence joins TRBV6-6 and TRBJ2-1, with 11 positions matching TRBD2. In germline, CDR1 is MNHNY, CDR2 SVGAGI (reference sequence). With V trimmed by 0 bases and J by 14 bases, 6 bases remained unmatched. The CDR3 covers 14 residues. Here the CDR3 reads CASSYSSSGRSEFF. Here the CDR3 DNA reads TGTGCCAGCAGTTACTCATCTAGCGGGAGGTCCGAGTTCTTC.

This clone occurred once. V gene TRBV10-1 combines with J gene TRBJ1-3; D is possibly TRBD1 (5 bases). The length of the CDR3 is 14 residues. Germline V gives CDR1 WNHNN, CDR2 SYGVQD (reference sequence). Trimming left V 6 bases short and J 4 bases short, with 13 bases between. The CDR3 reads CASRRQNLGNTIYF. The CDR3, as DNA: TGCGCCAGCAGGCGACAGAATTTAGGAAACACCATATATTTT.

The CDR3 spells CAWAEQGAPNQPQHF. The CDR3 DNA reads as TGTGCCTGGGCCGAACAGGGGGCTCCTAATCAGCCCCAGCATTTT. J is TRBJ1-5 and V is TRBV30; 9 positions match TRBD1. The CDR3 has 15 amino acids. Germline V gives CDR1 GTSNPN, CDR2 SVGIG (reference sequence). V lost 5 bases and J lost 4; bases outside the gene matches: 9.

V is TRBV12-5 and J is TRBJ2-1, with D possibly TRBD1 on 7 matching bases. V was cut by 5 bases and J by 5 bases, with 19 bases left in between. CDR1 LGHNT and CDR2 FRNRAP come from the germline V gene. The CDR3 consists of 16 residues. The CDR3 loop reads CASGRTQGGVNNEQFF. Here the CDR3 DNA reads TGTGCTAGTGGTCGAACCCAGGGGGGTGTAAACAATGAGCAGTTCTTC.

This chain joins TRBV11-2 and TRBJ1-1; a weak D match, TRBD1 (5 bases). Trimming took off 5 bases at V and 5 bases at J, with 18 bases between the two ends. Per germline, CDR1 SGHAT and CDR2 FQNNGV. CDR3 size: 15 residues. As DNA, the CDR3 is TGTGCCAGCAGCCCCCGTGTCAGGGTTTATACTGAAGCTTTCTTT. It specifies CASSPRVRVYTEAFF.

The chain has TRBV29-1 and TRBJ2-5, with TRBD1 matching over 8 bases. V lost 6 bases, J lost 5 bases, and 5 bases stayed unmatched. Looked up from germline, CDR1 is SQVTM and CDR2 is ANQGSEA. The CDR3 contains 12 residues. CDR3 amino acids: CSVKGDRETQYF. DNA for the CDR3: TGCAGCGTAAAAGGGGACAGGGAGACCCAGTACTTC.

The rearrangement links TRBV7-2 to TRBJ2-5, with TRBD2 matching over 9 bases. Germline V lookup: CDR1 SGHTA, CDR2 FQGNSA. Trimming took 1 base from V and 5 from J; bases not matched to a gene: 8. The CDR3 is 16 amino acids. The CDR3 DNA is TGTGCCAGCAGCTTAGAAGGGCTAGCGGGATCTGAGACCCAGTACTTC. Protein sequence: CASSLEGLAGSETQYF.

The table lists this clone with a count of one. V usage is TRBV16 and J usage is TRBJ1-1, with D perhaps matching TRBD1 (6 bases). V gave up 0 bases and J gave up 7 bases, with 12 bases separating them. CDR3 length equals 14 residues. Germline CDR1 is KGHSY and CDR2 is FQNENV. The CDR3 protein is CASSQSWGQGEAFF. In DNA form, the CDR3 reads TGTGCCAGCAGCCAATCGTGGGGGCAGGGTGAAGCTTTCTTT. Drawing the rest from reference TRBV16 and TRBJ1-1, the complete variable domain is GEEVAQTPKHLVRGEGQKAKLYCAPIKGHSYVFWYQQVLKNEFKFLISFQNENVFDETGMPKERFSAKCLPNSPCSLEIQATKLEDSAVYFCASSQSWGQGEAFFGQGTRLTVV.

The chain recombines TRBV27 with TRBJ2-7, with D maybe TRBD1 (6 bases). Trimming shortened V by 1 base and J by 5 bases, and 9 bases separated the two germline ends. This CDR3 region has 13 residues. The V gene's germline CDR1 is MNHEY and CDR2 SMNVEV (reference sequence). The CDR3 reads CASSLFWGHEQYF. CDR3 DNA: TGTGCCAGCAGTTTATTTTGGGGGCACGAGCAGTACTTC.

V gene TRBV4-3 combines with J gene TRBJ2-3; 9 bases match TRBD1. This CDR3 spans 16 amino acids. The V segment lost 1 base and the J segment 1 base; nucleotides outside the gene matches: 3. Germline values: CDR1 LGHNA, CDR2 YSLEER. CDR3 DNA sequence: TGCGCCAGCAGCCAAGCCTGGGACAGGGGCACAGATACGCAGTATTTT. Its translation is CASSQAWDRGTDTQYF.

The J gene is TRBJ2-7, the V gene TRBV18; 7 positions agree with TRBD1. CDR1 KGHSH and CDR2 LQKENI come from the germline V gene. The V segment lost 3 bases and the J segment 3 bases; nucleotides outside the gene matches: 8. The CDR3 loop spans 15 amino acids. CDR3 DNA: TGTGCCAGCTCACCCGGCCCGGGACAGATCTACGAGCAGTACTTC. As protein: CASSPGPGQIYEQYF.

The chain is built from TRBV6-1 and TRBJ1-1; D is unresolved. In germline, CDR1 is MNHNS, CDR2 SASEGT. This CDR3 contains 13 residues. Trimming took 6 bases from V and 4 from J, leaving 12 bases between them. The CDR3 region has the DNA TGTGCCAGCAGCCTGCCGGGTCGCACTGAAGCTTTCTTT. Translated, it gives CASSLPGRTEAFF.

The V call is TRBV5-1, the J call TRBJ1-1; D might be TRBD1 (5 bases). V was clipped by 4 bases and J by 3 bases, with 13 bases between them. CDR3 size: 14 residues. Germline CDR1 reads SGHRS; CDR2 reads YFSETQ. The CDR3 DNA is TGCGCCAGCAGCGTGCAGGGTGGGGACACTGAAGCTTTCTTT. As protein: CASSVQGGDTEAFF.

The chain recombines TRBV19 with TRBJ2-7; 9 bases fit TRBD2. J lost 3 bases, V lost 3 bases, and 9 bases had no gene match. Germline V gene sequence: CDR1 LNHDA, CDR2 SQIVND (reference sequence). CDR3 length: 16 residues. The CDR3 nucleotides are TGTGCCAGTAGTATTGTGTGGCGGGAGGGCCTCTACGAGCAGTACTTC. Protein sequence: CASSIVWREGLYEQYF.